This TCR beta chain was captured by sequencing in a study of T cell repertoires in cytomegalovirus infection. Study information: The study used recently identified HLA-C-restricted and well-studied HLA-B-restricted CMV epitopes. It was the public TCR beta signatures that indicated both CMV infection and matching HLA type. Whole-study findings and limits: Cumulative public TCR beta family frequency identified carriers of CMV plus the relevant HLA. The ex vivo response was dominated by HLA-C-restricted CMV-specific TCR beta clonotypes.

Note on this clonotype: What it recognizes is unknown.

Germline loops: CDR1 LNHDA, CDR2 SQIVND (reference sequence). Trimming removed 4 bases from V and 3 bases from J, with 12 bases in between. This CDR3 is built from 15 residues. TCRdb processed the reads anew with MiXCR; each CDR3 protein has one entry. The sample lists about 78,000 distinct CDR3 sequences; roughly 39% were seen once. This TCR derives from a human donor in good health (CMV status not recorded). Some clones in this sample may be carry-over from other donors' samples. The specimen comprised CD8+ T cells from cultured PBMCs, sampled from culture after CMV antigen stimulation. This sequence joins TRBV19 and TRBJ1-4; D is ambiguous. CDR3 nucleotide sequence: TGTGCCAGTAGTACTTTCTTCGGGCCTAATGAAAAACTGTTTTTT. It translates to CASSTFFGPNEKLFF.